This T cell receptor beta chain appears in the sequencing data of a study of shared T cell receptors in the human thymus. The CDR3 has 16 amino acids. The germline V gene encodes CDR1 SGDLS and CDR2 YYNGEE. Trimming took 0 bases from V and 4 from J; bases not matched to a gene: 6. The data were produced by immunoSEQ multiplex PCR, yet TCRdb's version contains in-frame clones alone and is incomplete. The table has hundreds of thousands of clones, around 82% seen once. These data also featured in a second study, about human thymus T cells. This second study says: The thymus was resected at corrective cardiac surgery. An apparent bias in V and J gene usage was seen in thymic and blood repertoires. Thymic repertoires overlap heavily among unrelated individuals, related research has reported.

This sequence joins TRBV9 and TRBJ2-3; TRBD2 matches at 9 bases. The sequenced material came from thymocytes. The TCR originated in a boy under two years old with a congenital heart defect. The CDR3 nucleotides are TGTGCCAGCAGCGTAGAGCGAGCGGGAGGACCAGATACGCAGTATTTT. Protein: CASSVERAGGPDTQYF.